This T cell receptor (beta chain) was recovered during a study of T cells in localized non-small cell lung cancer. The method was immunoSEQ multiplex PCR; TCRdb's version includes in-frame clones alone and lacks a portion of them. Among approximately 49,000 clones, roughly 80% were seen once, and the ten largest hold 17%. The sample holds a few counts of this clone. Its specificity is unknown. Study findings and constraints: When the top 100 tumor clones were examined, a median around 58 of them also appeared in the adjacent lung, which was paired and uninvolved. Blood T cell density predicted longer survival; adjacent-lung clonality, shorter. Heterogeneity remains possible because sequencing was limited to only one tumor region. Uninvolved neighboring lung showed the greatest T cell clonality, exceeding tumor.

V lost 3 bases to trimming and J lost 3 bases, with 7 bases between them. The CDR3 spans 14 residues. Germline CDR1 is SGHNT and CDR2 is YYREEE (reference sequence). The genes are TRBV5-4 and TRBJ1-6; D gene ambiguous. This TCR came from a man between 40 and 70 years old with stage I squamous cell lung carcinoma. The source was peripheral blood, collected before any cancer treatment. The DNA of the CDR3 is TGTGCCAGCAGCTCGCCGGGCTATAATTCACCCCTCCACTTT. Its protein product is CASSSPGYNSPLHF.